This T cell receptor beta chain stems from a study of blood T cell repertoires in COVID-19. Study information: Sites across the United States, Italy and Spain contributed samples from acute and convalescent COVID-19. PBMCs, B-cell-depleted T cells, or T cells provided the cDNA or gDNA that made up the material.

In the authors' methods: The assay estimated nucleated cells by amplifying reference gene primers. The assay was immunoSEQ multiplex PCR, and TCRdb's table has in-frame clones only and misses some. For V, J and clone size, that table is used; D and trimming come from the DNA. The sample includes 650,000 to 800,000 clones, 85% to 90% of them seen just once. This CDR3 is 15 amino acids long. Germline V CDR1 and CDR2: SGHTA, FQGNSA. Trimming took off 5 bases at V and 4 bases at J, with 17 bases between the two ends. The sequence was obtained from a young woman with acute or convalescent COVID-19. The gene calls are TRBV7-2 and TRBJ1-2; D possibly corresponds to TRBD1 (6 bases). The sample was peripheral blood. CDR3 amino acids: CASSKEITGIYGYTF. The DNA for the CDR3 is TGTGCCAGCAGCAAAGAGATTACAGGGATCTATGGCTACACCTTC.